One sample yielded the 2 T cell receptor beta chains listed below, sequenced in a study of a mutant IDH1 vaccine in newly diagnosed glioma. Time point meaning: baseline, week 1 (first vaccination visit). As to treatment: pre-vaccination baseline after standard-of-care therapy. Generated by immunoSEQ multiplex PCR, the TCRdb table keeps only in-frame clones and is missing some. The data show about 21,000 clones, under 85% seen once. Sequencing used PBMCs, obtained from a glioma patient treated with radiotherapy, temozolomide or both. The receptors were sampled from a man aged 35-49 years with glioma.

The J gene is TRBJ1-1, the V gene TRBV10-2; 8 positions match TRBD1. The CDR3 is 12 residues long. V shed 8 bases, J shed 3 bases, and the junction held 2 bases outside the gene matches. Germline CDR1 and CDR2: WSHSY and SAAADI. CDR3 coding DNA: TGCGCCAGCGGACAGGGCGACACTGAAGCTTTCTTT. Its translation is CASGQGDTEAFF.

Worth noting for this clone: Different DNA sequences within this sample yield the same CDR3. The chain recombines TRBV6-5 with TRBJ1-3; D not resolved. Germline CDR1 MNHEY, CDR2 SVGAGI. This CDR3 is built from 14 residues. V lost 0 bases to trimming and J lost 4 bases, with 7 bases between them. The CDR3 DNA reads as TGTGCCAGCAGTTACTCGAGCAGCGGAAACACCATATATTTT. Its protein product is CASSYSSSGNTIYF.